One T cell receptor beta chain is described in this entry. Its antigen is still unknown. The record originates from a study of a mutant IDH1 vaccine in newly diagnosed glioma. Whole-study context: Patients got their first vaccination 4-6 weeks after radiotherapy alone, or with temozolomide cycles.

TCRdb keeps only in-frame clones here, not all; method: immunoSEQ multiplex PCR. The repertoire has about 48,000 clones, 75% to 85% of them found once; the top ten carry more than 9%. Time point meaning: week 35, safety follow-up. Vaccinated patients received 300 ug of mutant IDH1 20-mer peptide per dose, with topical imiquimod. Sequenced here: PBMCs, sampled from a glioma patient whose treatment included an IDH1 peptide vaccine. This TCR was recovered from a man aged 35 to 55 with glioma.

CDR3 sequence reads: CASSEGSSYNEQFF. The CDR3 DNA sequence: TGTGCCAGCAGTGAAGGTTCCTCCTACAATGAGCAGTTCTTC. The chain employs TRBV2 and TRBJ2-1; D not certain. The CDR3 is 14 amino acids. Trimming shortened V by 1 base and J by 0 bases, and 4 bases separated the two germline ends. CDR1 is SNHLY and CDR2 is FYNNEI in the germline V gene.